This paragraph reports one T cell receptor (beta chain). Its antigen is not known. Germline CDR1 is DFQATT and CDR2 is SNEGSKA (reference sequence). This CDR3 comprises 17 residues. V shed 3 bases and J shed 14 bases, with 31 bases lying between them. Patients with Susac syndrome showed fulfilment of recently defined diagnostic criteria for definite or probable disease. The data derive from a study of CD8 T cells in Susac syndrome. As for the study in general: Within the sequenced group of Susac syndrome patients, five or six showed active disease and about 8 were in remission.

With random hexamers, reverse transcription was performed on about 0.5 to 1 ug of RNA. The CDR3 of TCR beta was amplified by immunoSEQ multiplex PCR across 54 Vbeta and 13 Jbeta. Each CDR3 protein gets one entry after TCRdb re-called the immunoSEQ multiplex PCR reads with MiXCR. The repertoire holds around 230,000 distinct CDR3 sequences, 90% to 97% seen once, with approximately 0.094% in the top ten. Regarding the study as a whole: CD4+ repertoires of Susac syndrome patients lacked detectable clonal expansion.

Sequencing was carried out using CD4+ T cells from PBMCs. The source of this sequence is a human donor with Susac syndrome. The J gene is TRBJ2-2, the V gene TRBV20-1; D is perhaps TRBD2 (6 bases). The CDR3 region is CSASWWAGPTNTGNLFF. DNA of the CDR3: TGCAGTGCTAGTTGGTGGGCGGGACCAACGAACACCGGGAATCTGTTTTTT.